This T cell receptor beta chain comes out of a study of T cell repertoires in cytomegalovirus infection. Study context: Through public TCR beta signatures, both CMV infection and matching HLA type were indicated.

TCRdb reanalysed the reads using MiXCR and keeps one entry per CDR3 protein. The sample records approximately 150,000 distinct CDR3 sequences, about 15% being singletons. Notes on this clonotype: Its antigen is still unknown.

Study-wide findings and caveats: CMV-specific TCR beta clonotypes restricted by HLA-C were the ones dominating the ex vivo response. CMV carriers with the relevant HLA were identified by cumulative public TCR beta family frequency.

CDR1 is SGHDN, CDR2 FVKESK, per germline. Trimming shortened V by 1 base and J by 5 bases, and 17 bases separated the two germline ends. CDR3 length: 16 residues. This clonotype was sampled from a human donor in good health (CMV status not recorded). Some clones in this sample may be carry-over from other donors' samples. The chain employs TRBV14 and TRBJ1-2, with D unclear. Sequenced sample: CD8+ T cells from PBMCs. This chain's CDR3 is CASSQGLPGVRYGYTF. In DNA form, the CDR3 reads TGTGCCAGCAGCCAAGGGCTTCCGGGCGTAAGATATGGCTACACCTTC. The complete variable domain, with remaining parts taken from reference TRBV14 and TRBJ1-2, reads EAGVTQFPSHSVIEKGQTVTLRCDPISGHDNLYWYRRVMGKEIKFLLHFVKESKQDESGMPNNRFLAERTGGTYSTLKVQPAELEDSGVYFCASSQGLPGVRYGYTFGSGTRLTVV.